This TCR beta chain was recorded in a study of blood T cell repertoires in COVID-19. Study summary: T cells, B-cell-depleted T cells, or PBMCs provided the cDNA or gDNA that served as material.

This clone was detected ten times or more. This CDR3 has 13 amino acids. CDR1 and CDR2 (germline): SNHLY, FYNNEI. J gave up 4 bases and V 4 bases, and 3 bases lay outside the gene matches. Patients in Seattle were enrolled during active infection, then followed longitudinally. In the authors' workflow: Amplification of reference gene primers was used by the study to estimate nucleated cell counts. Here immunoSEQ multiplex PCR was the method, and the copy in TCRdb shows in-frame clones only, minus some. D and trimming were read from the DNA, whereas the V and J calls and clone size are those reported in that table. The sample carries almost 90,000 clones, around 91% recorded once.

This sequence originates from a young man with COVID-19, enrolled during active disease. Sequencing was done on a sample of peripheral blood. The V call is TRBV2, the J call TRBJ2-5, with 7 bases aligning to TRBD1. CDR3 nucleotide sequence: TGTGCCAGCAGTGGAAACAGGGGAGAGACCCAGTACTTC. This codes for CASSGNRGETQYF. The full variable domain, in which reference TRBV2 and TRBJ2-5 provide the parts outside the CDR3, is EPEVTQTPSHQVTQMGQEVILRCVPISNHLYFYWYRQILGQKVEFLVSFYNNEISEKSEIFDDQFSVERPDGSNFTLKIRSTKLEDSAMYFCASSGNRGETQYFGPGTRLLVL.